A selection of T cell receptor beta chains follows, all from one sample in a study of cytomegalovirus exposure and HLA in healthy donors. TCRdb's copy holds only in-frame clones and misses some; the assay was immunoSEQ multiplex PCR. This sample has over 150,000 clones, with more than 75% found just once. Sequenced material: PBMCs. All receptors derive from a man aged 30-40 years in good health and CMV-seropositive. The CDR3 runs from the conserved cysteine through the conserved F or W. Fields, in order: V gene, J gene, D gene, CDR3 protein. A D gene is named only where the DNA matches it firmly.

TRBV5-6,TRBJ2-5,-,CASSARDTQETQYF
TRBV4-1,TRBJ2-3,TRBD2,CASSQGGRLAGTSTDTQYF
TRBV28,TRBJ1-5,TRBD1,CASSLKRTGHQPQHF
TRBV7-2,TRBJ2-3,-,CASSWRAGTEPDTQYF
TRBV28,TRBJ2-7,-,CASTSTGRHEQYF
TRBV19,TRBJ1-2,TRBD1,CASSPTQGAFYGYTF
TRBV19,TRBJ2-1,TRBD2,CASSIDPGLAGGPGQFF
TRBV28,TRBJ1-1,TRBD1,CASSLPGGASTEAFF
TRBV7-2,TRBJ1-1,-,CASSLNRDNTEAFF
TRBV19,TRBJ2-7,TRBD1,CASSPGQGPYYEQYF
TRBV11-2,TRBJ2-3,TRBD2,CASSLERGAGGDTQYF
TRBV7-9,TRBJ1-4,TRBD1,CASSLQKGAREKLFF
TRBV28,TRBJ2-7,TRBD2,CASSLELAGRYEQYF
TRBV6-6,TRBJ2-7,TRBD1,CASSYSVGQGYEQYF
TRBV10-3,TRBJ2-6,TRBD1,CAISTGDRGSGANVLTF
TRBV19,TRBJ2-6,-,CASSIGALRAGANVLTF
TRBV28,TRBJ2-5,-,CASRHPEVGETQYF
TRBV7-9,TRBJ2-1,-,CASSPLGNEQFF
TRBV18,TRBJ1-1,-,CASSPNSPGWGEEAFF
TRBV28,TRBJ1-5,-,CASSRQRNQPQHF
TRBV6-5,TRBJ1-2,-,CASNEDGEDYGYTF
TRBV7-7,TRBJ2-3,TRBD1,CASSTGGNSDTQYF
TRBV6-6,TRBJ1-1,TRBD1,CASRGTALMNTEAFF
TRBV5-4,TRBJ2-2,-,CASSLYQRTNTGELFF